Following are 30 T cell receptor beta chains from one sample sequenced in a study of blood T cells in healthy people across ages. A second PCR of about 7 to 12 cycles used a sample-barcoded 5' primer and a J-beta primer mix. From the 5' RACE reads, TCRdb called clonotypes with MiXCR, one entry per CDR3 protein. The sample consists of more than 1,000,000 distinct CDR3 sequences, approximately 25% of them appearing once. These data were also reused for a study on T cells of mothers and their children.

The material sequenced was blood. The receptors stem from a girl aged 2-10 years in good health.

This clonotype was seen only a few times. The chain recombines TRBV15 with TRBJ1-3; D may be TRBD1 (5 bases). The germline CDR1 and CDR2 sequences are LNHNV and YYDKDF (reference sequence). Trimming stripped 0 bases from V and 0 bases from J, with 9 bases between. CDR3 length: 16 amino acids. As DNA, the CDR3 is TGTGCCACCAGCAGAGACAGGGAATACTCTGGAAACACCATATATTTT. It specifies CATSRDREYSGNTIYF.

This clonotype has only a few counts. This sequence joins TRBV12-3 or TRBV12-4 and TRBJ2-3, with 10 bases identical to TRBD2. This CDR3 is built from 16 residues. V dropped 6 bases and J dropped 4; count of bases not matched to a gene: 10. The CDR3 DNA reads TGTGCCAGCAGCCCCGGTTCGAGCGGGGGGGCAGATACGCAGTATTTT. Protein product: CASSPGSSGGADTQYF.

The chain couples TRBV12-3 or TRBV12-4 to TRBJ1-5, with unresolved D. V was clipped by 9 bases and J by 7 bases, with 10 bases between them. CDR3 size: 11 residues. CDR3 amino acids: CASGRLQPQHF. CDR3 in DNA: TGTGCCAGTGGGAGGTTACAGCCCCAGCATTTT.

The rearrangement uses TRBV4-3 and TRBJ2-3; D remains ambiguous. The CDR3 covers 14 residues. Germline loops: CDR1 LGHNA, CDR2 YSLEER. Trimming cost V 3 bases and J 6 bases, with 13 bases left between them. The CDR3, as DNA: TGCGCCAGCAGCCAGACTCTTTTTGCCGATACGCAGTATTTT. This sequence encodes CASSQTLFADTQYF.

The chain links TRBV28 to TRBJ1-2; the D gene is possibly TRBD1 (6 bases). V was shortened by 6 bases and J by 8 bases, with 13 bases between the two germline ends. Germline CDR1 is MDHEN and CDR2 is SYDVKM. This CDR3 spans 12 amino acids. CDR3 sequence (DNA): TGTGCCAGCAGCTTCTATGGGACAGGCTACACCTTC. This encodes CASSFYGTGYTF.

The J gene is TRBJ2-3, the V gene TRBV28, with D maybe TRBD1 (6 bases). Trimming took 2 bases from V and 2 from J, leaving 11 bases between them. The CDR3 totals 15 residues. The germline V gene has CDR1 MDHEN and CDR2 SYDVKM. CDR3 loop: CASSLTGLNTDTQYF. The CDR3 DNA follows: TGTGCCAGCAGTTTAACAGGGCTCAACACAGATACGCAGTATTTT. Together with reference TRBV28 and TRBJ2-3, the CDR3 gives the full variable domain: DVKVTQSSRYLVKRTGEKVFLECVQDMDHENMFWYRQDPGLGLRLIYFSYDVKMKEKGDIPEGYSVSREKKERFSLILESASTNQTSMYLCASSLTGLNTDTQYFGPGTRLTVL.

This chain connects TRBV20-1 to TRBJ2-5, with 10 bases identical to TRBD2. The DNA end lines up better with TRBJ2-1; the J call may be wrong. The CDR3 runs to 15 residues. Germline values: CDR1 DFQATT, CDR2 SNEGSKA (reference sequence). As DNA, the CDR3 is TGCAGTGCCCCGGAGCGGGAGGGCCACAACAATGAGCAGTTCTTC. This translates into CSAPEREGHNNEQFF.

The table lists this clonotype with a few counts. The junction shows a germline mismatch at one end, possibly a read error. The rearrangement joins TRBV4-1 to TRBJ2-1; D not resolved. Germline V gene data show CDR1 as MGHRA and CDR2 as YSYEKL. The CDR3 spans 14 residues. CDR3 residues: CASSQGTYRNVQFF. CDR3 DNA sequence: TGCGCCAGCAGCCAAGGAACATATCGGAATGTGCAGTTCTTC.

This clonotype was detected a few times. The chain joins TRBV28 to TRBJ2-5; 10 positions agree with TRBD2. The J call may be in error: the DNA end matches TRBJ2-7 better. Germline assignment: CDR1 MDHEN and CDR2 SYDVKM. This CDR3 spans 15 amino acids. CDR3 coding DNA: TGTGCCAGCACCCACCCTAGCGGGAGCTCCTACGAGCAGTACTTC. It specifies CASTHPSGSSYEQYF.

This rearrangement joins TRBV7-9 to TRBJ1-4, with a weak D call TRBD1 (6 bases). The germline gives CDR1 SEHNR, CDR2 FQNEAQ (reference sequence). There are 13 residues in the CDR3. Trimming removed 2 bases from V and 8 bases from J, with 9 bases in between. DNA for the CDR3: TGTGCCAGCAGCTTACTGGGGGCGGAAAAACTGTTTTTT. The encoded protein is CASSLLGAEKLFF.

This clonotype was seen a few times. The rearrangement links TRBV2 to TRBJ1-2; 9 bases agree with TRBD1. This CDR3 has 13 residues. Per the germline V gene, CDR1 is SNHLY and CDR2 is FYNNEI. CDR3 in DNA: TGTGCTTCCCTCAGGGACAGGGTGGATGGCTACACCTTC. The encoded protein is CASLRDRVDGYTF.

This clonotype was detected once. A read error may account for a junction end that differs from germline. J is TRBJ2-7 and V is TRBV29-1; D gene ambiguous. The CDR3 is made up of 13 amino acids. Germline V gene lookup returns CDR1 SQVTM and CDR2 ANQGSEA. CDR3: CSAGRSPSHEQYF. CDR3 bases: TGCAGCGCCGGCCGGTCACCCTCCCACGAGCAGTACTTC.

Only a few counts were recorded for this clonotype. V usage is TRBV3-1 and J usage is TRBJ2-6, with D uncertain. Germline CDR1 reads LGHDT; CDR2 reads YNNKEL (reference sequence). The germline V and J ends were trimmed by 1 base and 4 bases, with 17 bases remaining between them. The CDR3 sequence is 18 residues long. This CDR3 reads CASSQVRTSTWGANVLTF. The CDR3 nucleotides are TGTGCCAGCAGCCAAGTGAGGACCTCAACTTGGGGGGCCAACGTCCTGACTTTC.

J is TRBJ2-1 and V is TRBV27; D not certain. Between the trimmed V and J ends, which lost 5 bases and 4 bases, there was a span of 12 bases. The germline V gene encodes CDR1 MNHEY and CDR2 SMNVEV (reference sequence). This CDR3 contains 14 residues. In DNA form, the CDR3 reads TGTGCCAGCAGTCCAGAGATAAATTACAATGAGCAGTTCTTC. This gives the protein CASSPEINYNEQFF.

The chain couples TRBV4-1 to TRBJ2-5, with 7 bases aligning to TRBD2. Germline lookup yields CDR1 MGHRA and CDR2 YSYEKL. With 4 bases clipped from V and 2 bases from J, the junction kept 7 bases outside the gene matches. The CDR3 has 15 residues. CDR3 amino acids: CASSRSPSGQETQYF. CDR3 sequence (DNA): TGCGCCAGCAGCCGATCCCCTAGCGGACAAGAGACCCAGTACTTC.

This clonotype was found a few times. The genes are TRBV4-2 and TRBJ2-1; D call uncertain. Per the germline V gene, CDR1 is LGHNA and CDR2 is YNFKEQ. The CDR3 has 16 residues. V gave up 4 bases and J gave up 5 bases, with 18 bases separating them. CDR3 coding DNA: TGTGCCAGCAGCCCCCTGGGCGAGGCCTCGAACAATGAGCAGTTCTTC. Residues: CASSPLGEASNNEQFF.

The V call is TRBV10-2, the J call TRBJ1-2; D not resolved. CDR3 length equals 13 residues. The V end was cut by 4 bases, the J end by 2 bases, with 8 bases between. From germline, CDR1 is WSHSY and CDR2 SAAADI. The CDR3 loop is CASSGVTNYGYTF. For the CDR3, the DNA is TGCGCCAGCAGTGGTGTGACGAACTATGGCTACACCTTC.

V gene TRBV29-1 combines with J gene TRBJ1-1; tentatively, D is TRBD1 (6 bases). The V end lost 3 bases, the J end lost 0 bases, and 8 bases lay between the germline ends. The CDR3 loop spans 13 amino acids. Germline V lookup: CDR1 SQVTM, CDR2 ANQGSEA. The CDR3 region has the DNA TGCAGCGTTGAGAGGGGGATGAACACTGAAGCTTTCTTT. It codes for CSVERGMNTEAFF.

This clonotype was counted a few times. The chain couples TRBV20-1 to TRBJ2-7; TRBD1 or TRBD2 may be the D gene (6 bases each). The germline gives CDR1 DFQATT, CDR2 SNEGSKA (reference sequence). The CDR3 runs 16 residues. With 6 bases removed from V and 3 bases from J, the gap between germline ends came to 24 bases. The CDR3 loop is CSAGTNVEQGLYEQYF. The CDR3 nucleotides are TGCAGTGCAGGGACAAACGTCGAACAGGGACTCTACGAGCAGTACTTC.

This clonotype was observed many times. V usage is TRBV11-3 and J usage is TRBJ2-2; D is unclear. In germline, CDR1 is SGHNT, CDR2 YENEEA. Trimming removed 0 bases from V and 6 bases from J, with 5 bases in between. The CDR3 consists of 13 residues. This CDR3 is CASSLEVAGELFF. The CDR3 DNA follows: TGTGCCAGCAGCTTAGAGGTCGCCGGGGAGCTGTTTTTT.

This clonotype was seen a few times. CDR3 nucleotide sequence: TGCAGTGCCGGGACAGCCCAAGAGACCCAGTACTTC. It specifies CSAGTAQETQYF. The chain combines TRBV20-1 with TRBJ2-5; TRBD1 matches at 7 bases. CDR1 is DFQATT and CDR2 is SNEGSKA in the germline V gene (reference sequence). V shed 6 bases, J shed 1 base, and the junction held 2 bases outside the gene matches. This CDR3 is built from 12 residues.

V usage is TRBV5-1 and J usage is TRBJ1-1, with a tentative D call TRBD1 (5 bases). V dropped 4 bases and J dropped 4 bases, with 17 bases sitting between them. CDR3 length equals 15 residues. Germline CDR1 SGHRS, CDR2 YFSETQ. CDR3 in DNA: TGCGCCAGCAGCCTGCAGGGTCCCCATACCACTGAAGCTTTCTTT. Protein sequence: CASSLQGPHTTEAFF.

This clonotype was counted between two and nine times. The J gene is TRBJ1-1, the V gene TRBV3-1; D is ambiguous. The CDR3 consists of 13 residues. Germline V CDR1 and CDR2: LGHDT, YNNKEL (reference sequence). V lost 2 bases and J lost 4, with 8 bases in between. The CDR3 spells CASSQSIATEAFF. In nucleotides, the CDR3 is TGTGCCAGCAGCCAATCGATCGCCACTGAAGCTTTCTTT. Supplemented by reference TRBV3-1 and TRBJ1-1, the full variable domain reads DTAVSQTPKYLVTQMGNDKSIKCEQNLGHDTMYWYKQDSKKFLKIMFSYNNKELIINETVPNRFSPKSPDKAHLNLHINSLELGDSAVYFCASSQSIATEAFFGQGTRLTVV.

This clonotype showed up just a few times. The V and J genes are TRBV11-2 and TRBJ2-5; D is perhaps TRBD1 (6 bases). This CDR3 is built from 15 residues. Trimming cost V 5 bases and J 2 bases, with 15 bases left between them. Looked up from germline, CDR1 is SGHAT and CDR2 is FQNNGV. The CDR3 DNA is TGTGCCAGCAGCCCCAATCCGGGACATCAAGAGACCCAGTACTTC. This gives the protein CASSPNPGHQETQYF. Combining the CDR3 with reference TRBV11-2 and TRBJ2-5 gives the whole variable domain EAGVAQSPRYKIIEKRQSVAFWCNPISGHATLYWYQQILGQGPKLLIQFQNNGVVDDSQLPKDRFSAERLKGVDSTLKIQPAKLEDSAVYLCASSPNPGHQETQYFGPGTRLLVL.

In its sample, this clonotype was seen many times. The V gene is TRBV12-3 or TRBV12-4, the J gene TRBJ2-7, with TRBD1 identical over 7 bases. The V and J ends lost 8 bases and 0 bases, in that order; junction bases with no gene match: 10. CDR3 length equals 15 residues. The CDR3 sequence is CASSRDGDSSYEQYF. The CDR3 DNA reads TGTGCCAGCTCAAGGGATGGGGACAGCTCCTACGAGCAGTACTTC.

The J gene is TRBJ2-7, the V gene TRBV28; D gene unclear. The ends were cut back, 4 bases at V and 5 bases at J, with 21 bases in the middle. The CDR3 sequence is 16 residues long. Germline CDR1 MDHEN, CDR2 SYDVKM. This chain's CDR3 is CASSSASLIRAHEQYF. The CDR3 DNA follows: TGTGCCAGCAGTTCGGCCTCTTTGATCAGAGCCCACGAGCAGTACTTC.

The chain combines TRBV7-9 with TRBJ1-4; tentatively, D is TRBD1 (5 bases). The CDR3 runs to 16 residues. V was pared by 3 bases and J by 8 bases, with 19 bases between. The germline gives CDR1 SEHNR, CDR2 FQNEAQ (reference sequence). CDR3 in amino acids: CASSFAGTAAYEKLFF. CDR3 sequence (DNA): TGTGCCAGCAGCTTCGCGGGGACCGCCGCCTACGAAAAACTGTTTTTT.

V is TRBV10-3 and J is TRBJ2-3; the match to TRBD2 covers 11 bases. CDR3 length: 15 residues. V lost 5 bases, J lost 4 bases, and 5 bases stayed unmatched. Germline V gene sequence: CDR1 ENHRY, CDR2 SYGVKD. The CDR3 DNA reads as TGTGCCATCAGTAAGACTAGCGGGGTATCAGATACGCAGTATTTT. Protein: CAISKTSGVSDTQYF.

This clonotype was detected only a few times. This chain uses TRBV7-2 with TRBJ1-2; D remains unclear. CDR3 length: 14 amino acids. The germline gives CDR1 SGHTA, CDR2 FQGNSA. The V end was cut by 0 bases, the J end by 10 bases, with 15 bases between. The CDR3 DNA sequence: TGTGCCAGCAGCTTAGCTCGAGACGCCGGCTCCTACACCTTC. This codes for CASSLARDAGSYTF.

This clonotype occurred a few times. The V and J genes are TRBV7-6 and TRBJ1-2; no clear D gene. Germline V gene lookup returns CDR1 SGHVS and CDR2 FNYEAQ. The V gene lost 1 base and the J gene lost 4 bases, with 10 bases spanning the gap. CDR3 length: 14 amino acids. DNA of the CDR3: TGTGCCAGCAGCTTAGAAGACGGGCCCTATGGCTACACCTTC. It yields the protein CASSLEDGPYGYTF.